This T cell receptor beta chain was identified in a study of blood T cell repertoires in COVID-19. There are 14 residues in the CDR3. Germline CDR1 and CDR2: MNHEY and SVGAGI. V was clipped by 3 bases and J by 4 bases, with 13 bases between them. Profiling relied on immunoSEQ multiplex PCR, and the TCRdb table lists in-frame clones only, not all of them. This table holds approximately 68,000 clones, 82% found once. This receptor was identified in a man at least 80 years old with active COVID-19. Sequencing input: peripheral blood. The chain links TRBV6-5 to TRBJ2-7, with D perhaps matching TRBD1 (6 bases). The CDR3 loop reads CASSYGGWSYEQYF. CDR3 DNA: TGTGCCAGCAGTTATGGGGGCTGGTCTTACGAGCAGTACTTC.